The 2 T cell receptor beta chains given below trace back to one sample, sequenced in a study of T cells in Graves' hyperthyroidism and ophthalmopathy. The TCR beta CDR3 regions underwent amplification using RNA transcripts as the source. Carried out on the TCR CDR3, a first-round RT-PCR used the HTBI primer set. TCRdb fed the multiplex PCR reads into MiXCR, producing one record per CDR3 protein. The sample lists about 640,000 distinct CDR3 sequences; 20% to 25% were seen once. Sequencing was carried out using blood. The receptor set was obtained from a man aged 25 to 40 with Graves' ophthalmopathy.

Written as DNA, the CDR3 is TGCGCCAGCAGCCTCTCAGGTGGACTAGCGGGAGGGACCGGGGAGCTGTTTTTT. Translating gives CASSLSGGLAGGTGELFF. V usage is TRBV4-1 and J usage is TRBJ2-2; 15 bases align to TRBD2. Trimming at V came to 4 bases and at J to 5 bases, leaving 8 bases not matched to a gene. Germline V gives CDR1 MGHRA, CDR2 YSYEKL. The CDR3 has 18 amino acids.

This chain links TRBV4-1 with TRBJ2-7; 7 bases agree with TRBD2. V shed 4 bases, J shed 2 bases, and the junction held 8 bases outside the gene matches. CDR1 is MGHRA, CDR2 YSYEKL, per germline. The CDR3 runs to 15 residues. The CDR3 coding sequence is TGCGCCAGCAGCCCCACAGCGGGAAACGCCTACGAGCAGTACTTC. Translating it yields CASSPTAGNAYEQYF.